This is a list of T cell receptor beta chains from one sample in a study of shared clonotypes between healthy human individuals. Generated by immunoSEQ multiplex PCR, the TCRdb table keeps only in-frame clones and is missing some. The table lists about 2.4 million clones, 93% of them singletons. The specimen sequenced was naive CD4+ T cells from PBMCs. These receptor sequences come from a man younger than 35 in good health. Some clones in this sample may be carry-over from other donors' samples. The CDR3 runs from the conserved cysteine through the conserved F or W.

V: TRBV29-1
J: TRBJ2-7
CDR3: CSVGLAETYEQYF

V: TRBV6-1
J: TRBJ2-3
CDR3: CASSELWSGTVTSTDTQYF

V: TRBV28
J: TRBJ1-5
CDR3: CATKRGQQDNQPQHF

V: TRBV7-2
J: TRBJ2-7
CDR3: CASSGQIGQGSIYYEQYF

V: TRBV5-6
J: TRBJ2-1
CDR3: CASSLLQGGSYNEQFF

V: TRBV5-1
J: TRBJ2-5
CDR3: CASSATGTLQETQYF

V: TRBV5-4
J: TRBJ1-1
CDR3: CASSSREGANTEAFF

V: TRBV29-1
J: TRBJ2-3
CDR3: CSVGGLLTDTQYF

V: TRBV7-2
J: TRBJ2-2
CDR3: CASSRRGGELFF

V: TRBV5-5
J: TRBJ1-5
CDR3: CASSLWGTDYNQPQHF

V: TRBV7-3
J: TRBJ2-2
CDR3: CASSLRGDTGELFF

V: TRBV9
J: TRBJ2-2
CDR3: CASSDIRDTYTGELFF

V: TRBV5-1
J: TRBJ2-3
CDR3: CASSSTTGTGVTDTQYF

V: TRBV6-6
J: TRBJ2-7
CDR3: CASRGYSGRLYEQYF

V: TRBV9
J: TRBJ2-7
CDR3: CASSPFQGDSYEQYF

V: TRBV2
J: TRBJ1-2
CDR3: CASSIGQGRYGYTF

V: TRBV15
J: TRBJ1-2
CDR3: CATEGEQRGYGYTF

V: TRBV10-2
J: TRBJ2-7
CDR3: CASSEPGQGVEQYF

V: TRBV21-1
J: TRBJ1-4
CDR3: CASSNDRSIKLFF

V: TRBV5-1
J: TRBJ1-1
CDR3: CASSSLGGNTEAFF

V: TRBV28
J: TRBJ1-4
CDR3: CASSSGNEKLFF

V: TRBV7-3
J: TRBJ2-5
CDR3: CASSLIPQETQYF

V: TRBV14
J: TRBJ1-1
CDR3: CASSQNAQAFF

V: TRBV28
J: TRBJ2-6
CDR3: CASSLWSGANVLTF

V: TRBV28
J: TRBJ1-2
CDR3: CASSLSQGSSYGYTF